A single sample gave rise to the 24 T cell receptor beta chains below, sequenced in a study of T cell changes during pregnancy in multiple sclerosis. Repertoires were generated with immunoSEQ multiplex PCR, while TCRdb's copy carries only in-frame clones and drops some. Among 100,000 or so clones listed, about nine tenths were seen once. Here the sequenced sample was peripheral blood, taken in the second trimester of pregnancy. The source of these receptors is a female donor with multiple sclerosis, enrolled in a pregnancy study.

This chain links TRBV15 with TRBJ2-3; 14 bases line up with TRBD2. The V gene's germline CDR1 is LNHNV and CDR2 YYDKDF (reference sequence). The CDR3 runs 18 residues. J was trimmed by 0 bases and V by 3 bases; bases with no gene match: 5. The CDR3 region has the DNA TGTGCCACCAGCAGCGGGACTAGCGGGAGTGTTAGCACAGATACGCAGTATTTT. Its translation is CATSSGTSGSVSTDTQYF.

This sequence joins TRBV20-1 and TRBJ2-3; D gene ambiguous. The CDR3 sequence is 11 residues long. CDR1 is DFQATT, CDR2 SNEGSKA, per germline (reference sequence). Trimming pared 2 bases from V and 4 bases from J, leaving 4 bases between. DNA for the CDR3: TGCAGTGCTAGATTCGCAGATACGCAGTATTTT. Its translation is CSARFADTQYF.

This clone was picked up many times. This sequence joins TRBV7-2 and TRBJ2-7; a weak D match, TRBD1 (6 bases). V was clipped by 1 base and J by 4 bases, with 11 bases between them. The CDR3 sequence is 14 residues long. Germline V gene sequence: CDR1 SGHTA, CDR2 FQGNSA. In DNA form, the CDR3 reads TGTGCCAGCAGCTTAGTAACCAGGGGTTACGAGCAGTACTTC. Translating it yields CASSLVTRGYEQYF.

This clone turned up a few times. The CDR3 loop is CASSLSLVDREAGSYEQYF. The DNA of the CDR3 is TGCGCCAGCAGCCTGAGCCTGGTTGACCGGGAAGCGGGATCCTACGAGCAGTACTTC. The chain couples TRBV4-1 to TRBJ2-7; 7 bases agree with TRBD2. V was pared by 4 bases and J by 1 base, with 19 bases of the junction left unmatched. The germline V gene has CDR1 MGHRA and CDR2 YSYEKL. There are 19 residues in the CDR3.

V gene TRBV5-4 combines with J gene TRBJ2-7; D gene uncertain. V shed 2 bases and J shed 6 bases, with 12 bases lying between them. From germline, CDR1 is SGHNT and CDR2 YYREEE (reference sequence). CDR3 length: 13 residues. The CDR3 region has the DNA TGTGCCAGCAGCTTAACTCTAAGCACCGAGCAGTACTTC. Protein sequence: CASSLTLSTEQYF.

There are a few counts of this clone. The chain is built from TRBV2 and TRBJ1-1; TRBD1 aligns across 8 bases. This CDR3 comprises 11 residues. CDR1 and CDR2 (germline): SNHLY, FYNNEI. V shed 6 bases and J 11 bases; nucleotides not matched to a gene: 5. This chain's CDR3 is CASRETGEAFF. In DNA, the CDR3 is TGTGCCAGCAGGGAGACAGGGGAGGCTTTCTTT. The full variable domain, rest sourced from reference TRBV2 and TRBJ1-1, is EPEVTQTPSHQVTQMGQEVILRCVPISNHLYFYWYRQILGQKVEFLVSFYNNEISEKSEIFDDQFSVERPDGSNFTLKIRSTKLEDSAMYFCASRETGEAFFGQGTRLTVV.

This rearrangement joins TRBV7-3 to TRBJ2-1; no clear D gene. The CDR3 length is 14 residues. V was trimmed by 2 bases and J by 8 bases, leaving 13 bases between them. Germline V CDR1 and CDR2: SGHTA, FQGTGA. This CDR3 is CASSLVWSQDEQFF. In DNA form, the CDR3 reads TGTGCCAGCAGCTTAGTCTGGTCACAAGATGAGCAGTTCTTC.

The V call is TRBV5-1, the J call TRBJ2-7, with TRBD2 matching 9 bases. The CDR3 covers 14 residues. Germline V gene lookup returns CDR1 SGHRS and CDR2 YFSETQ. Trimming cost V 7 bases and J 7 bases; bases outside gene matches: 12. In DNA form, the CDR3 reads TGCGCCAGCCGTGGAGCGGGAGGAGGGCTGGAGCAGTACTTC. Translating it yields CASRGAGGGLEQYF.

This chain uses TRBV19 with TRBJ2-5; 11 nucleotides match TRBD1. Germline CDR1 reads LNHDA; CDR2 reads SQIVND (reference sequence). V lost 6 bases and J lost 4; bases outside the gene matches: 1. This CDR3 comprises 13 residues. CDR3 region: CASRDRGLETQYF. The CDR3 DNA sequence: TGTGCCAGTAGGGACAGGGGGCTAGAGACCCAGTACTTC.

The gene calls are TRBV5-1 and TRBJ2-5, with D possibly being TRBD1 (6 bases). The V and J ends lost 0 bases and 5 bases respectively, with 17 bases between them. The CDR3 runs 16 residues. Germline-derived CDR1 and CDR2 are SGHRS and YFSETQ. The CDR3 bases are TGCGCCAGCAGCTTGGGATCCGCAGGGGTGGGGGAGACCCAGTACTTC. Encoded protein: CASSLGSAGVGETQYF.

The V and J genes are TRBV28 and TRBJ2-2, with TRBD1 as a possible D gene (5 bases). This CDR3 is 17 amino acids long. V lost 8 bases to trimming and J lost 0 bases, with 19 bases between them. The germline CDR1 and CDR2 sequences are MDHEN and SYDVKM. CDR3 amino acids: CASGQRTIRANTGELFF. CDR3 in DNA: TGTGCCAGCGGCCAACGGACAATAAGGGCGAACACCGGGGAGCTGTTTTTT.

The gene calls are TRBV19 and TRBJ1-1; D not resolved. The CDR3 is 13 amino acids. The germline V gene has CDR1 LNHDA and CDR2 SQIVND (reference sequence). The V end was cut by 3 bases, the J end by 5 bases, with 10 bases between. This CDR3 reads CASSMGLSTEAFF. The CDR3 nucleotides are TGTGCCAGTAGTATGGGCCTCTCGACTGAAGCTTTCTTT.

The genes are TRBV2 and TRBJ2-1; D perhaps matches TRBD1 (6 bases). From germline, CDR1 is SNHLY and CDR2 FYNNEI. CDR3 length: 12 residues. The V gene lost 8 bases and the J gene lost 8 bases, with 13 bases spanning the gap. CDR3 protein: CASRGQIDEQFF. The DNA of the CDR3 is TGTGCCAGCCGAGGACAGATAGATGAGCAGTTCTTC. Full variable domain (outside the CDR3, taken from reference TRBV2 and TRBJ2-1): EPEVTQTPSHQVTQMGQEVILRCVPISNHLYFYWYRQILGQKVEFLVSFYNNEISEKSEIFDDQFSVERPDGSNFTLKIRSTKLEDSAMYFCASRGQIDEQFFGPGTRLTVL.

This clone was observed a handful of times. This chain uses TRBV2 with TRBJ1-4, with D hard to call. Germline CDR1 reads SNHLY; CDR2 reads FYNNEI. This CDR3 contains 13 residues. V was pared by 4 bases and J by 7 bases, with 10 bases between. The CDR3 coding sequence is TGTGCCAGCAGTGTATCGCGCGTTGAAAAACTGTTTTTT. This sequence encodes CASSVSRVEKLFF.

The chain couples TRBV28 to TRBJ1-5; TRBD1 matches 8 bases. In germline, CDR1 is MDHEN, CDR2 SYDVKM. There are 18 residues in the CDR3. With V trimmed by 5 bases and J by 7 bases, 19 bases remained unmatched. CDR3 residues: CASSQNSHGQGRGQPQHF. The CDR3 DNA reads as TGTGCCAGCAGTCAAAACTCCCACGGACAGGGAAGAGGGCAGCCCCAGCATTTT. Filled out from reference TRBV28 and TRBJ1-5, the complete variable domain reads DVKVTQSSRYLVKRTGEKVFLECVQDMDHENMFWYRQDPGLGLRLIYFSYDVKMKEKGDIPEGYSVSREKKERFSLILESASTNQTSMYLCASSQNSHGQGRGQPQHFGDGTRLSIL.

This chain joins TRBV2 and TRBJ2-7, with D possibly being TRBD1 (6 bases). The CDR3 has 13 residues. Germline loops: CDR1 SNHLY, CDR2 FYNNEI. Trimming cost V 7 bases and J 12 bases, with 22 bases left between them. CDR3 protein: CASILQDNQGGYF. The CDR3 DNA follows: TGTGCCAGCATTCTACAGGATAACCAAGGGGGGTACTTC.

The V and J genes are TRBV4-3 and TRBJ2-1; 13 bases fit TRBD2. The CDR3 consists of 17 residues. V shed 1 base, J shed 6 bases, and the junction held 6 bases outside the gene matches. Germline CDR1 LGHNA, CDR2 YSLEER. In nucleotides, the CDR3 is TGCGCCAGCAGCCAAGGGACTAGCGGGAGACCAGGCAATGAGCAGTTCTTC. It codes for CASSQGTSGRPGNEQFF.

The chain is built from TRBV9 and TRBJ1-1; 7 bases agree with TRBD1. The ends lost 3 bases at V and 10 bases at J; junction bases unmatched: 6. The CDR3 sequence is 12 residues long. Germline CDR1 and CDR2: SGDLS and YYNGEE. The CDR3 bases are TGTGCCAGCAGCGCGGAAACAGGGGCAGCTTTCTTT. This gives the protein CASSAETGAAFF.

The gene calls are TRBV10-3 and TRBJ2-7; 7 nucleotides line up with TRBD1. Germline V gene lookup returns CDR1 ENHRY and CDR2 SYGVKD. J gave up 4 bases and V 9 bases, and 6 bases lay outside the gene matches. CDR3 size: 12 residues. The CDR3 here is CAIRQGSYEQYF. For the CDR3, the DNA is TGTGCCATTAGACAGGGAAGTTACGAGCAGTACTTC.

The chain couples TRBV10-3 to TRBJ2-1, with D unclear. The CDR3 consists of 17 residues. Germline assignment: CDR1 ENHRY and CDR2 SYGVKD. V was shortened by 3 bases and J by 0 bases, with 15 bases between the two germline ends. The CDR3 coding sequence is TGTGCCATCAGTGATTTGGGCGCGTACAGCTCCTACAATGAGCAGTTCTTC. It specifies CAISDLGAYSSYNEQFF.

CDR3 nucleotides: TGTGCCAGCTCAGCCGGGACAGGGAACAATCAGCCCCAGCATTTT. Translating it yields CASSAGTGNNQPQHF. This sequence joins TRBV18 and TRBJ1-5; the match to TRBD1 covers 9 bases. The germline V gene encodes CDR1 KGHSH and CDR2 LQKENI. J was trimmed by 3 bases and V by 5 bases; bases with no gene match: 5. The length of the CDR3 is 15 residues.

The DNA of the CDR3 is TGTGCCAGCAGTGGACAGGGAAACACCGGGGAGCTGTTTTTT. Translating gives CASSGQGNTGELFF. The chain employs TRBV6-1 and TRBJ2-2; 7 bases are shared with TRBD1. CDR1 and CDR2 (germline): MNHNS, SASEGT. Losses at the gene ends were 4 bases for V and 2 bases for J; bases not matched to a gene: 1. The length of the CDR3 is 14 residues.

DNA for the CDR3: TGTGCCAGCAGTTGGGGGGTTAGTGTTTCGGAGACCCAGTACTTC. Translating gives CASSWGVSVSETQYF. The rearrangement uses TRBV28 and TRBJ2-5; TRBD2 is a possible D gene (6 bases). Germline values: CDR1 MDHEN, CDR2 SYDVKM. V was clipped by 4 bases and J by 5 bases, with 17 bases between them. The CDR3 length is 15 residues.

The V gene is TRBV15, the J gene TRBJ2-7; no firm D call. This CDR3 has 14 amino acids. Per the germline V gene, CDR1 is LNHNV and CDR2 is YYDKDF (reference sequence). V dropped 0 bases and J dropped 1 base, with 7 bases sitting between them. The CDR3 loop is CATSRDRWSYEQYF. Written as DNA, the CDR3 is TGTGCCACCAGCAGAGATAGATGGTCCTACGAGCAGTACTTC.